This section outlines one T cell receptor (beta chain) sequence together with its context. The data were obtained in a study of blood T cell repertoires in COVID-19. V was clipped by 6 bases and J by 3 bases; unmatched bases: 11. CDR1 is MNHEY and CDR2 is SMNVEV in the germline V gene (reference sequence). The CDR3 has 15 residues. Profiled with immunoSEQ multiplex PCR; TCRdb holds only in-frame clones, not every one. The sample yields tens of thousands of clones, about four fifths seen once. The V call is TRBV27, the J call TRBJ2-7; 7 nucleotides align to TRBD2. This receptor was identified in a human donor with acute or convalescent COVID-19. The donor label of this sample is uncertain. Input material: peripheral blood. CDR3 protein: CASRKREGPDYEQYF. In DNA form, the CDR3 reads TGTGCCAGCAGAAAAAGGGAGGGCCCCGACTACGAGCAGTACTTC.